This TCR beta chain was captured by sequencing in a study of blood T cell repertoires in COVID-19. The repertoire was sequenced with immunoSEQ multiplex PCR; TCRdb's copy has only in-frame clones and lacks some. The repertoire holds roughly 230,000 clones, with approximately 84% as singletons. Sample: PBMCs or T cells enriched from blood (not recorded which). The TCR sequence derives from a woman aged 45-65 years who had been exposed to COVID-19.

CDR3 sequence reads: CSAEEGLNTEAFF. The CDR3 DNA reads TGCAGCGCAGAAGAGGGGCTGAACACTGAAGCTTTCTTT. The chain joins TRBV29-1 to TRBJ1-1, with a tentative D call TRBD1 (5 bases). The CDR3 has 13 amino acids. Germline CDR1 SQVTM, CDR2 ANQGSEA. Trimming removed 7 bases at V and 0 bases at J, with 12 bases between.